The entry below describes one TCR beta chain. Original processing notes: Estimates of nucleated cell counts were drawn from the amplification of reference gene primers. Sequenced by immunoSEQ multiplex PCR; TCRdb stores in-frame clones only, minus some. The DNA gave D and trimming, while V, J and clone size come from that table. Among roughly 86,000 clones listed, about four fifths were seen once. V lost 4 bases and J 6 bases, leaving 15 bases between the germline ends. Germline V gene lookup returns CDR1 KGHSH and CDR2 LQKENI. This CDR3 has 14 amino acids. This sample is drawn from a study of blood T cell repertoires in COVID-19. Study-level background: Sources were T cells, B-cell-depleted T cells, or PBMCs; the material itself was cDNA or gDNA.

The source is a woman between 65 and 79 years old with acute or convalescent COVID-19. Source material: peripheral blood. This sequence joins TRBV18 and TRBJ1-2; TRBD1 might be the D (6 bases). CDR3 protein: CASSRSGGDDGYTF. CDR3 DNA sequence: TGTGCCAGCTCACGGTCTGGGGGCGACGATGGCTACACCTTC.